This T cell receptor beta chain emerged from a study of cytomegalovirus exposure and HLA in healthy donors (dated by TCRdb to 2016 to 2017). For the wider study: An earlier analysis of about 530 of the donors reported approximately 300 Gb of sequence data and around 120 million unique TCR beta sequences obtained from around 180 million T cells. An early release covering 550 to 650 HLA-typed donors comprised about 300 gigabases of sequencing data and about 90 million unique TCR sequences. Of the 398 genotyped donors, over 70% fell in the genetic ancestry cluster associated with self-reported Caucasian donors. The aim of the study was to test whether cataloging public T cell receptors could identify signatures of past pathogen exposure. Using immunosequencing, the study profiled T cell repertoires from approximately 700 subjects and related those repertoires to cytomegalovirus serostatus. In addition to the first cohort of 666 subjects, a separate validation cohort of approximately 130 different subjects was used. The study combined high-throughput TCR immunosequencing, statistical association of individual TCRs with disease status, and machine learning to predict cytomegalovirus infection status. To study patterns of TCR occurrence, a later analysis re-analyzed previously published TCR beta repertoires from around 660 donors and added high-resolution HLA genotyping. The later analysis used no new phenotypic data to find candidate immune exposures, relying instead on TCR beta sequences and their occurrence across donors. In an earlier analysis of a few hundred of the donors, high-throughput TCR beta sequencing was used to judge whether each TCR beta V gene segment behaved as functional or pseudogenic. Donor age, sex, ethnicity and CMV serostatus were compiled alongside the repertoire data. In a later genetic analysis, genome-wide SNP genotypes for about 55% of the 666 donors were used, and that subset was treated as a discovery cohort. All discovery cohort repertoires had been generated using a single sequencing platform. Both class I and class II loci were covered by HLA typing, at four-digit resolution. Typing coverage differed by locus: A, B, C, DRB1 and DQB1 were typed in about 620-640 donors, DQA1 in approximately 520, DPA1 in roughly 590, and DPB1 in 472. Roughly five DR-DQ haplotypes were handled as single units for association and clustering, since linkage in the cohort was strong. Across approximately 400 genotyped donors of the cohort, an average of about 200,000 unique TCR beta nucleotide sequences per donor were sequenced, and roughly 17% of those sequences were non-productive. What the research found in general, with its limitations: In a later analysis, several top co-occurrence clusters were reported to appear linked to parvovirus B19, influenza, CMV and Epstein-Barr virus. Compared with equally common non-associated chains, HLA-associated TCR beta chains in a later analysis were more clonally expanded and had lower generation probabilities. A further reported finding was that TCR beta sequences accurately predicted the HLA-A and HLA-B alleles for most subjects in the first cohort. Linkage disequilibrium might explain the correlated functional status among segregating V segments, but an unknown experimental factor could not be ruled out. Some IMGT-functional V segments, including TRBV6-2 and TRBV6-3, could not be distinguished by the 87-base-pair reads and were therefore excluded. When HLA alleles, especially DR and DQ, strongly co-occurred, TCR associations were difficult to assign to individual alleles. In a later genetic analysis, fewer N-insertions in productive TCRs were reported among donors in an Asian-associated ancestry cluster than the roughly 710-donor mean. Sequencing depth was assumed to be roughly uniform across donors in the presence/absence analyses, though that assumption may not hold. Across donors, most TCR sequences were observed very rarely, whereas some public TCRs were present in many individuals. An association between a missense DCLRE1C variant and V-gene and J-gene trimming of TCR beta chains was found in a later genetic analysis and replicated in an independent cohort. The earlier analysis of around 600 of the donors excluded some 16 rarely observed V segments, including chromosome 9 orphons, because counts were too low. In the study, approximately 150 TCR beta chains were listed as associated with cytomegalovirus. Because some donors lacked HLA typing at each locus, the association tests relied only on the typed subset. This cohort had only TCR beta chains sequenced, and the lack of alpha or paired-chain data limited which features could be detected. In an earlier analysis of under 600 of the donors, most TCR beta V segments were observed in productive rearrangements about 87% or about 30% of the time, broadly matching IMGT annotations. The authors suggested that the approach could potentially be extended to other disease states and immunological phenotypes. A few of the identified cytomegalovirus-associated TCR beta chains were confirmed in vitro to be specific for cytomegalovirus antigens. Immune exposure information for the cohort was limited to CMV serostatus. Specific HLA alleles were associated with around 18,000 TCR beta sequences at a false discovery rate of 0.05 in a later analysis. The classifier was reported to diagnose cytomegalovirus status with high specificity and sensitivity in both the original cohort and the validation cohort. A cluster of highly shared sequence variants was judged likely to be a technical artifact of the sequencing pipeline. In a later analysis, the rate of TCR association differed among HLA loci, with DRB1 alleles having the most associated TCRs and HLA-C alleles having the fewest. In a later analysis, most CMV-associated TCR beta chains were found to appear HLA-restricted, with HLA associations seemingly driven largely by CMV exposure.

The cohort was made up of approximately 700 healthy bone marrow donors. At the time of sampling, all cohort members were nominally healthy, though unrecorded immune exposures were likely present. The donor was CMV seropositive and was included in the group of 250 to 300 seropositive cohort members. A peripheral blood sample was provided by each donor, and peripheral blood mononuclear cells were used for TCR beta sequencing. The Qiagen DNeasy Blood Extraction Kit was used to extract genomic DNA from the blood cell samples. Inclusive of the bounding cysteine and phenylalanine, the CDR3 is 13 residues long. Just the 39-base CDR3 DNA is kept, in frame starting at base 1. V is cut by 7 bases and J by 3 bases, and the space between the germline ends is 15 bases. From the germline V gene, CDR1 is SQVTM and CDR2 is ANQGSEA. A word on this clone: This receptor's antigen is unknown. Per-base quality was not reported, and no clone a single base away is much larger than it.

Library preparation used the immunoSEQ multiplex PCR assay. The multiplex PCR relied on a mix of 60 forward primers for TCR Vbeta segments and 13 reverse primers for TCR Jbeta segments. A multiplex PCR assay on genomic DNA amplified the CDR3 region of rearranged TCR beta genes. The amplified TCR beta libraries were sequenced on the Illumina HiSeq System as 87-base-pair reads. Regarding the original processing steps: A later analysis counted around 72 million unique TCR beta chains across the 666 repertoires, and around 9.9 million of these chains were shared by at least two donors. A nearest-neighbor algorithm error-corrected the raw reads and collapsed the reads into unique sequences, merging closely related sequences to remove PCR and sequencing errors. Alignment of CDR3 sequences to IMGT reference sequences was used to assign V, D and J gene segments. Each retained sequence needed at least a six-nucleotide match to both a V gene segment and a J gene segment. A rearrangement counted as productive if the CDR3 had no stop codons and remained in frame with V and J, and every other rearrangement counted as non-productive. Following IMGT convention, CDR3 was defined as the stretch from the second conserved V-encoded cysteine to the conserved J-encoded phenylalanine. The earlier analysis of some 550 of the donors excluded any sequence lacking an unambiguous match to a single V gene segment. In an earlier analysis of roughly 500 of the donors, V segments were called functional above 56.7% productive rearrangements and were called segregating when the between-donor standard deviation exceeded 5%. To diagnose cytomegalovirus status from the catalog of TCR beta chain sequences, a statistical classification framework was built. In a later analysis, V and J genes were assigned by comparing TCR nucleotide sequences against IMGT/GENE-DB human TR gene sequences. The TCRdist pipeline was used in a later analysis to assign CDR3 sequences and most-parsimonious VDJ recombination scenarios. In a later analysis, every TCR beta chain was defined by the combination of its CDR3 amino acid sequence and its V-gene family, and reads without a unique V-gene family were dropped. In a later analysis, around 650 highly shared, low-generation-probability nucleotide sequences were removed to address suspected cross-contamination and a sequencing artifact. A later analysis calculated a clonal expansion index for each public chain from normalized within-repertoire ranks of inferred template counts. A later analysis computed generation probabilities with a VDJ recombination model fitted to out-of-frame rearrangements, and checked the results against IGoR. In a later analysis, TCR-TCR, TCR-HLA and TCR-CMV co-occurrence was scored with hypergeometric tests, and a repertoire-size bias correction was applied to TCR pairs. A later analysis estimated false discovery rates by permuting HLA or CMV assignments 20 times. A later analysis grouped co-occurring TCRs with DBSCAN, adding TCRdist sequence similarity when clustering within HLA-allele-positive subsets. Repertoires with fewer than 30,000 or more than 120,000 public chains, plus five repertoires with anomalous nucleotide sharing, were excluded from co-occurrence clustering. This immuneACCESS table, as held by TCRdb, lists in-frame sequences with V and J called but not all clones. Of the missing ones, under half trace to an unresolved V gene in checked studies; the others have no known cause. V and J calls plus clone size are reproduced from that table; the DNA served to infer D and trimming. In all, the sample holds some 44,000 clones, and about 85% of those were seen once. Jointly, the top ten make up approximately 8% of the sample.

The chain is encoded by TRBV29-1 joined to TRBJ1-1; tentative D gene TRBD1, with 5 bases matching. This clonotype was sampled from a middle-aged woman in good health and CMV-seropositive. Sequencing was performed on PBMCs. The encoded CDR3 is CSEQVAVDTEAFF. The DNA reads TGCAGCGAACAGGTTGCAGTAGACACTGAAGCTTTCTTT.